These 7 T cell receptor beta chains originate from one sample sequenced in a study of tumor-infiltrating lymphocytes in primary liver carcinoma. The authors made TCR beta cDNA from around 500 ng total RNA with a constant-region primer. Sequencing libraries for TCR beta derived from three nested multiplex PCR rounds that used slightly modified ARM-PCR. In the first two PCR rounds, TRBV1-TRBV30 forward primers were paired with a C-beta reverse primer, and each round lasted around 10 cycles. TCRdb independently ran MiXCR on the multiplex PCR reads; one entry per CDR3 protein. The sample includes 100,000 or so distinct CDR3 sequences, around two thirds of them seen just once. Co-extracting RNA and DNA was done with roughly 17-33 mg of unsorted bulk tissue as input. The sample comprised liver tumor tissue from sampling region 2. The sample's subset: tumor region T2, inferior pole. Receptors originate from a woman aged 60-75 years with primary liver carcinoma and hepatitis B virus infection.

This clonotype has just a few counts. Since no conserved phenylalanine or tryptophan closes the CDR3, a read error is the likely cause. The chain has TRBV11-2 and TRBJ2-7, with 7 bases lining up with TRBD2. J gave up 5 bases and V 1 base, and 5 bases lay outside the gene matches. The CDR3 runs 14 residues. CDR1 SGHAT and CDR2 FQNNGV come from the germline V gene. DNA for the CDR3: TGTGCCAGCAGCTTAGTTCAACTAGCGCACGAGCAGTACCTC. This translates into CASSLVQLAHEQYL.

This chain links TRBV5-6 with TRBJ1-6; D is undetermined. The CDR3 contains 17 residues. CDR1 is SGHDT and CDR2 is YYEEEE in the germline V gene. Trimming cost V 2 bases and J 0 bases, with 12 bases left between them. The CDR3 is CASSFHEDLSYNSPLHF. CDR3 nucleotides: TGTGCCAGCAGCTTCCATGAGGATCTCTCCTATAATTCACCCCTCCACTTT. Drawing the rest from reference TRBV5-6 and TRBJ1-6, the complete variable domain is DAGVTQSPTHLIKTRGQQVTLRCSPKSGHDTVSWYQQALGQGPQFIFQYYEEEERQRGNFPDRFSGHQFPNYSSELNVNALLLGDSALYLCASSFHEDLSYNSPLHFGNGTRLTVT.

This clonotype was counted many times. This chain joins TRBV5-4 and TRBJ2-5; 10 bases line up with TRBD1. The V gene's germline CDR1 is SGHNT and CDR2 YYREEE (reference sequence). V was clipped by 4 bases and J by 4 bases; unmatched bases: 4. This CDR3 has 14 amino acids. CDR3 bases: TGTGCCAGCAGCACGGGACAGGGGATAGAGACCCAGTACTTC. It specifies CASSTGQGIETQYF.

As regards this clonotype: The CDR3 ends on some other residue instead of the conserved phenylalanine or tryptophan, so this is likely a read error. The J gene is TRBJ2-6, the V gene TRBV29-1; D unresolved. Germline V gene lookup returns CDR1 SQVTM and CDR2 ANQGSEA. CDR3 length: 14 amino acids. The CDR3 nucleotides are TGCAGCGTTGAAGGTATCTCTGGAGCCAACGTCCTGACTCTC. Translated: CSVEGISGANVLTL.

The chain uses TRBV11-3 and TRBJ2-7; 7 bases are a match to TRBD1. V lost 3 bases and J lost 3; bases outside the gene matches: 8. The germline V gene has CDR1 SGHNT and CDR2 YENEEA. The CDR3 spans 15 residues. The CDR3 is CASSFSARDSYEQYF. The CDR3 DNA follows: TGTGCCAGCAGCTTCTCCGCCCGGGACAGCTACGAGCAGTACTTC.

Comments on this clonotype: Compared with germline, one end of the junction differs, possibly owing to a read error. V is TRBV11-1 and J is TRBJ2-2, with 13 bases identical to TRBD2. This CDR3 contains 15 residues. The V gene's germline CDR1 is SGHAT and CDR2 FQDESV (reference sequence). CDR3 amino acids: CPSSLGLAGLRELFF. In DNA form, the CDR3 reads TGTCCCAGCAGTTTGGGACTAGCGGGGCTCAGGGAGCTGTTTTTT. The whole variable domain, remainder taken from reference TRBV11-1 and TRBJ2-2, is EAEVAQSPRYKITEKSQAVAFWCDPISGHATLYWYRQILGQGPELLVQFQDESVVDDSQLPKDRFSAERLKGVDSTLKIQPAELGDSAMYLCPSSLGLAGLRELFFGEGSRLTVL.

This clonotype has ten or more counts. The chain has TRBV28 and TRBJ2-7; the D call may be TRBD1 or TRBD2 (6 bases each). CDR1 and CDR2 (germline): MDHEN, SYDVKM. The V and J ends lost 6 bases and 4 bases respectively, with 16 bases between them. The CDR3 sequence is 14 residues long. The chain's CDR3 is CASSGGTGRYEQYF. CDR3 DNA: TGTGCCAGCAGCGGAGGTACAGGGAGGTACGAGCAGTACTTC.